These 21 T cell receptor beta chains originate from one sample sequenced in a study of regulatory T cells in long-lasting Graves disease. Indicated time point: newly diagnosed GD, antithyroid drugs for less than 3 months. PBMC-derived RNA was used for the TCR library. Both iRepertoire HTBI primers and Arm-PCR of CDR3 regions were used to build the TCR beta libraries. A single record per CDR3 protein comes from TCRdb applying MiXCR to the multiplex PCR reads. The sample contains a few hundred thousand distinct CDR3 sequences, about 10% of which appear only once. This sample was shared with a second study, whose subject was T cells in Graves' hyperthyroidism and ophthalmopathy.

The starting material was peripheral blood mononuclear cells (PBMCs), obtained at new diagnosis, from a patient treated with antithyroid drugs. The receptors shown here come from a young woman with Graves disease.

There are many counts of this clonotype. Here the CDR3 reads CSASSGTGDSEQYF. CDR3 DNA: TGCAGTGCTAGTTCTGGGACAGGGGATAGCGAGCAGTACTTC. V is TRBV20-1 and J is TRBJ2-7; TRBD1 matches at 10 bases. CDR3 length: 14 amino acids. The trim removed 3 bases at V and 6 bases at J, leaving 8 bases unmatched. Germline V gene lookup returns CDR1 DFQATT and CDR2 SNEGSKA (reference sequence).

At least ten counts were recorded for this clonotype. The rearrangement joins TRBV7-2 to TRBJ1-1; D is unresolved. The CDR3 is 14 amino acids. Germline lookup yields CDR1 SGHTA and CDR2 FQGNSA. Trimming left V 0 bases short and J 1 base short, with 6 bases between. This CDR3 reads CASSLALSNTEAFF. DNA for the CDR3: TGTGCCAGCAGCTTAGCGCTTTCGAACACTGAAGCTTTCTTT.

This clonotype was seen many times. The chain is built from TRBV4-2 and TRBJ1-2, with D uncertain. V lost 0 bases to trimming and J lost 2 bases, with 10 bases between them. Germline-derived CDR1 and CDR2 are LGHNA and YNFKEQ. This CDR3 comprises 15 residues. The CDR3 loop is CASSQEGSMNYGYTF. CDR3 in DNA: TGTGCCAGCAGCCAAGAGGGCAGTATGAACTATGGCTACACCTTC.

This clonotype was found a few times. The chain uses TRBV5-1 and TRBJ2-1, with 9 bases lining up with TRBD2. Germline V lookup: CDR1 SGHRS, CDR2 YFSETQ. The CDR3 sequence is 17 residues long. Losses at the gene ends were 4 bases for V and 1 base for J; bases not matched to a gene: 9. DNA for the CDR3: TGCGCCAGCAGCCTGGCCAAGACTAGCGGATCCTACAATGAGCAGTTCTTC. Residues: CASSLAKTSGSYNEQFF.

CDR3 DNA sequence: TGTGCCAGCAGCGTAGATCAGGGGGTGAACACTGAAGCTTTCTTT. Its protein is CASSVDQGVNTEAFF. The J gene is TRBJ1-1, the V gene TRBV9; 7 nucleotides line up with TRBD1. Germline V gives CDR1 SGDLS, CDR2 YYNGEE. CDR3 size: 15 residues. The trim removed 0 bases at V and 0 bases at J, leaving 2 bases unmatched. The whole variable domain, remainder taken from reference TRBV9 and TRBJ1-1, is DSGVTQTPKHLITATGQRVTLRCSPRSGDLSVYWYQQSLDQGLQFLIQYYNGEERAKGNILERFSAQQFPDLHSELNLSSLELGDSALYFCASSVDQGVNTEAFFGQGTRLTVV.

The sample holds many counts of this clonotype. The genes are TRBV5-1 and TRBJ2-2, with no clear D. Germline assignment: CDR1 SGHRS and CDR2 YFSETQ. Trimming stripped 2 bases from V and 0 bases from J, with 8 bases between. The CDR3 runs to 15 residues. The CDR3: CASSLEGSNTGELFF. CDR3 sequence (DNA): TGCGCCAGCAGCTTAGAAGGCTCGAACACCGGGGAGCTGTTTTTT.

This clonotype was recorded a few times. The DNA for the CDR3 is TGTGCCACCCAAAGGGGAGGGCTTGGTGGCTACACCTTC. Protein sequence: CATQRGGLGGYTF. J is TRBJ1-2 and V is TRBV28; D might be TRBD1 (5 bases). Germline V gives CDR1 MDHEN, CDR2 SYDVKM. The V and J ends lost 10 bases and 7 bases respectively, with 19 bases between them. The CDR3 consists of 13 residues.

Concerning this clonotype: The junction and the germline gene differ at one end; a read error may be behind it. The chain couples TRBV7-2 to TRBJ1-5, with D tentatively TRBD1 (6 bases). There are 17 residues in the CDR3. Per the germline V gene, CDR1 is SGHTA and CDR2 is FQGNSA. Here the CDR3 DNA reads TGTGCCAGTAGCTCTCACAGGGAAGTGGATGCGAATCGGCCCCAGCATTTT. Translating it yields CASSSHREVDANRPQHF.

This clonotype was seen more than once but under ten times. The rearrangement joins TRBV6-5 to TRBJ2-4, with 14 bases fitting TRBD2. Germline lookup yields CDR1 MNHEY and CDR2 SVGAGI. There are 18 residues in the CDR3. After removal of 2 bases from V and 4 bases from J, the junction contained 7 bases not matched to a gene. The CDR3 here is CASSYIGLAGGEKNIQYF. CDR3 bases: TGTGCCAGCAGTTACATCGGACTAGCGGGAGGAGAAAAAAACATTCAGTACTTC.

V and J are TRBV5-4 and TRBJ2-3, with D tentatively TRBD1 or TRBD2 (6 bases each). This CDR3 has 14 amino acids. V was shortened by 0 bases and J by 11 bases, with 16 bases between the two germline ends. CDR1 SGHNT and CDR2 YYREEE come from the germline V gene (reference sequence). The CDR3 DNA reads TGTGCCAGCAGCTTGGAAAAGGGGGGTCTTGGGCAGTATTTT. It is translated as CASSLEKGGLGQYF.

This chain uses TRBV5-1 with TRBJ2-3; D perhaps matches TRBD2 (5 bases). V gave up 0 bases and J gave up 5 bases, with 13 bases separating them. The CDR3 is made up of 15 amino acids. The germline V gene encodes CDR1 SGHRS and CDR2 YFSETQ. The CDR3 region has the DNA TGCGCCAGCAGCTTGGCCTGGGGTAGCGAAGATACGCAGTATTTT. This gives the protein CASSLAWGSEDTQYF. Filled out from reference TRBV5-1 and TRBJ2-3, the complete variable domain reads KAGVTQTPRYLIKTRGQQVTLSCSPISGHRSVSWYQQTPGQGLQFLFEYFSETQRNKGNFPGRFSGRQFSNSRSEMNVSTLELGDSALYLCASSLAWGSEDTQYFGPGTRLTVL.

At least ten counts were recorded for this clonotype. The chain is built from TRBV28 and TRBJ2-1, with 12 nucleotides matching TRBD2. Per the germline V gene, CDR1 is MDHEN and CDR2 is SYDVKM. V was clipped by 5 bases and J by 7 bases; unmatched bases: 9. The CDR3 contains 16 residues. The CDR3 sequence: CASSTPTSGRDNEQFF. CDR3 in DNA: TGTGCCAGCAGTACCCCGACTAGCGGGAGAGATAATGAGCAGTTCTTC.

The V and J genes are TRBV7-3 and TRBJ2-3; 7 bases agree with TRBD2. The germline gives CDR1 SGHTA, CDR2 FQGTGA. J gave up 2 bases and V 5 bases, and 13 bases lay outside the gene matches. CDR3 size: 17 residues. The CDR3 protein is CASSPTPASGPTDTQYF. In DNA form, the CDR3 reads TGTGCCAGCAGCCCCACCCCGGCTAGCGGACCCACAGATACGCAGTATTTT.

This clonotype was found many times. CDR3 coding DNA: TGTGCCACCAGTGCTGTAGAAGCCCCCCAGGATCTAATGGAGCAGTACGTC. Protein: CATSAVEAPQDLMEQYV. This chain joins TRBV24-1 and TRBJ2-7, with D unresolved. This CDR3 comprises 17 residues. Trimming pared 5 bases from V and 7 bases from J, leaving 26 bases between. Germline V lookup: CDR1 KGHDR, CDR2 SFDVKD.

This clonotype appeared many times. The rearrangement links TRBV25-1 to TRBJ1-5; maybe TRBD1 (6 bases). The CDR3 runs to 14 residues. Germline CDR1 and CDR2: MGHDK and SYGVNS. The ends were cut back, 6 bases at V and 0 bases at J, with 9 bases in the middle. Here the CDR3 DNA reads TGTGCCAGCAGCGGACAGTATAGCAATCAGCCCCAGCATTTT. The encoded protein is CASSGQYSNQPQHF.

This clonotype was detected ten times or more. In nucleotides, the CDR3 is TGTGCCAGCAGTCACGGGCTTGGGGGTACGCAGTATTTT. Protein: CASSHGLGGTQYF. The chain uses TRBV6-2 or TRBV6-3 and TRBJ2-3; D assignment may be TRBD1 or TRBD2 (5 bases each). The CDR3 sequence is 13 residues long. Germline CDR1 MNHEY, CDR2 SVGEGT. Trimming pared 5 bases from V and 8 bases from J, leaving 14 bases between.

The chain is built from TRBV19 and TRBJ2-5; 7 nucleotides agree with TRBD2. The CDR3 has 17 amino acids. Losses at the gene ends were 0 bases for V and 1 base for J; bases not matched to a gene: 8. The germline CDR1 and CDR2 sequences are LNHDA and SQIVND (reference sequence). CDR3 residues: CASSIDVRRGIQETQYF. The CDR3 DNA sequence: TGTGCCAGTAGTATAGATGTTCGGCGGGGGATCCAAGAGACCCAGTACTTC.

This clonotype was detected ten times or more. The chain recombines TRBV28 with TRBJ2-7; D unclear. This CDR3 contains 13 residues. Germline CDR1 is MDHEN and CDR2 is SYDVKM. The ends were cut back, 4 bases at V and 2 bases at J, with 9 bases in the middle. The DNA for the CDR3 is TGTGCCAGCAGTTACAAGGCCCCCTACGAGCAGTACTTC. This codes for CASSYKAPYEQYF.

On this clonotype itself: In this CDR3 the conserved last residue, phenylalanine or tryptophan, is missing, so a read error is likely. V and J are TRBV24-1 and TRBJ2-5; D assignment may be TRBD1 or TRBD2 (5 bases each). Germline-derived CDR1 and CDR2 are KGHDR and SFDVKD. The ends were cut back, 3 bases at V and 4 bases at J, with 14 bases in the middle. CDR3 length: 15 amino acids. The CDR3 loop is CATSDPGTEGETQYL. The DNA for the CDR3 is TGTGCCACCAGTGATCCGGGGACGGAAGGAGAGACCCAGTACCTC.

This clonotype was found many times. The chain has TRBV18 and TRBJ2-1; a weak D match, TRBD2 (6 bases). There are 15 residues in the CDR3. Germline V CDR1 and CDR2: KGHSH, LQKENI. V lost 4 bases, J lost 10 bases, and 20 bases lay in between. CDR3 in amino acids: CASSLTAGFPAEQFF. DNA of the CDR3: TGTGCCAGCTCACTAACCGCGGGATTCCCAGCAGAGCAGTTCTTC.

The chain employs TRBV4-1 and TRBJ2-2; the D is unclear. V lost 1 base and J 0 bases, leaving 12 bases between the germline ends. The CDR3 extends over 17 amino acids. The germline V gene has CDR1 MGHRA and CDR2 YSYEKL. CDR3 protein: CASSQVPGQANTGELFF. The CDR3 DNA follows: TGCGCCAGCAGCCAAGTCCCGGGTCAAGCGAACACCGGGGAGCTGTTTTTT.